This is a list of T cell receptor beta chains from one sample in a study of cytomegalovirus exposure and HLA in healthy donors. TCRdb keeps only in-frame clones here, not all; method: immunoSEQ multiplex PCR. This sample has about 150,000 clones; approximately 70% occur once, and the top ten carry 5.5% to 7.5%. The sequencing input was PBMCs. The receptors derive from a woman aged 60-70 years in good health and CMV-seronegative. CDR3s include the opening cysteine and the closing phenylalanine or tryptophan. The order of the fields is CDR3 length, D gene, clone size, J gene, V gene, CDR3 protein, CDR3 DNA. The D gene is left open where the match is weak. Some rows mark clone size as missing; the rest say once, few, many or name a class of expanded clone.

len: 14; d_gene: TRBD2; abundance: NA; j_gene: TRBJ2-5; v_gene: TRBV7-9; CDR3aa: CASSLGTRGETQYF; CDR3nt: TGTGCCAGCAGCTTAGGGACTAGGGGAGAGACCCAGTACTTC
len: 15; d_gene: TRBD2; abundance: NA; j_gene: TRBJ2-2; v_gene: TRBV2; CDR3aa: CASTERTSGTGELFF; CDR3nt: TGTGCCAGCACCGAAAGGACTAGCGGCACCGGGGAGCTGTTTTTT
len: 13; d_gene: NA; abundance: NA; j_gene: TRBJ1-5; v_gene: TRBV2; CDR3aa: CASSEAEARPQHF; CDR3nt: TGTGCCAGCAGTGAAGCGGAGGCTCGGCCCCAGCATTTT
len: 15; d_gene: NA; abundance: NA; j_gene: TRBJ2-5; v_gene: TRBV7-2; CDR3aa: CASSLRSGLGETQYF; CDR3nt: TGTGCCAGCAGCTTACGATCCGGGTTGGGAGAGACCCAGTACTTC
len: 15; d_gene: NA; abundance: NA; j_gene: TRBJ2-7; v_gene: TRBV19; CDR3aa: CASSATAGPSDEQYF; CDR3nt: TGTGCCAGTAGTGCTACTGCGGGCCCTTCGGACGAGCAGTACTTC
len: 16; d_gene: NA; abundance: few; j_gene: TRBJ2-1; v_gene: TRBV5-1; CDR3aa: CASSLGQPRTYNEQFF; CDR3nt: TGCGCCAGCAGCTTGGGACAACCCAGGACCTACAATGAGCAGTTCTTC
len: 17; d_gene: NA; abundance: NA; j_gene: TRBJ2-3; v_gene: TRBV7-6; CDR3aa: CASSLAASSASTDTQYF; CDR3nt: TGTGCCAGCAGCTTAGCAGCGTCTAGCGCAAGCACAGATACGCAGTATTTT
len: 14; d_gene: TRBD1; abundance: few; j_gene: TRBJ2-2; v_gene: TRBV19; CDR3aa: CASTGGPYTGELFF; CDR3nt: TGTGCCAGCACAGGGGGCCCATACACCGGGGAGCTGTTTTTT
len: 16; d_gene: TRBD2; abundance: few; j_gene: TRBJ2-5; v_gene: TRBV5-1; CDR3aa: CASSLLLAGGSETQYF; CDR3nt: TGCGCCAGCAGCTTGTTGCTAGCGGGGGGGTCAGAGACCCAGTACTTC
len: 17; d_gene: TRBD2; abundance: few; j_gene: TRBJ2-7; v_gene: TRBV7-2; CDR3aa: CASSPHRLDGTNYEQYF; CDR3nt: TGTGCCAGCAGCCCACACCGGCTAGATGGGACTAACTACGAGCAGTACTTC
len: 14; d_gene: TRBD1; abundance: NA; j_gene: TRBJ1-1; v_gene: TRBV19; CDR3aa: CASRTGGMNTEAFF; CDR3nt: TGTGCCAGCAGGACAGGGGGGATGAACACTGAAGCTTTCTTT
len: 15; d_gene: TRBD1; abundance: NA; j_gene: TRBJ1-2; v_gene: TRBV5-8; CDR3aa: CASSSGQGDLYGYTF; CDR3nt: TGTGCCAGCAGCTCCGGACAGGGAGATCTCTATGGCTACACCTTC
len: 17; d_gene: TRBD1; abundance: NA; j_gene: TRBJ2-3; v_gene: TRBV4-2; CDR3aa: CASSQDTSQGVGDTQYF; CDR3nt: TGTGCCAGCAGCCAAGATACGAGCCAGGGGGTTGGAGATACGCAGTATTTT
len: 13; d_gene: TRBD1; abundance: NA; j_gene: TRBJ1-2; v_gene: TRBV19; CDR3aa: CASRRTGGHGYTF; CDR3nt: TGTGCCAGTAGGAGAACAGGGGGCCATGGCTACACCTTC
len: 15; d_gene: NA; abundance: NA; j_gene: TRBJ2-1; v_gene: TRBV5-1; CDR3aa: CASRYSQGTYNEQFF; CDR3nt: TGCGCCAGCAGATATTCCCAAGGGACTTACAATGAGCAGTTCTTC
len: 15; d_gene: TRBD1; abundance: NA; j_gene: TRBJ1-1; v_gene: TRBV15; CDR3aa: CATSRPGGGNTEAFF; CDR3nt: TGTGCCACCAGCAGACCAGGGGGAGGGAACACTGAAGCTTTCTTT